Following are 13 T cell receptor beta chains from one sample sequenced in a study of response to subunit inactivated influenza vaccine (dated 2018 in TCRdb). The receptor library was made with RT-PCR. Sequencing used an Illumina HiSeq 2500. The public reads were quality trimmed at Q25 with fastp and then assembled into clones with MiXCR by TCRdb, keeping productive beta chains. Records with the same CDR3 protein are collapsed into one entry carrying the most frequent genes and DNA. The sample profile shows more than 550,000 distinct CDR3 sequences; about 11% of them were found once. 9.5% to 12% of the sample goes to the ten largest clones. These data were also filed under a second study, of T cells expressing NK-cell markers. Per that second paper: 5'RACE template switching, by which a universal primer site and unique molecular identifiers were added, was used to make TCR beta cDNA libraries.

Sequencing was performed on PBMCs from blood, taken on the day of vaccination. Source of these receptors: a man over 45 who received an inactivated influenza vaccine. Donor details come from another sample of the same person, matched by shared clones.

The sample holds a few counts of this clonotype. J is TRBJ2-1 and V is TRBV6-1, with D possibly TRBD1 on 6 matching bases. Deletions cut 6 bases from V and 4 bases from J, with 16 bases between. Per the germline V gene, CDR1 is MNHNS and CDR2 is SASEGT. The CDR3 is 15 residues long. CDR3 sequence reads: CASSRPGTSYNEQFF. The CDR3 DNA reads TGTGCCAGCAGCCGGCCCGGGACATCTTACAATGAGCAGTTCTTC.

This clonotype appeared a few times. This chain uses TRBV6-2 or TRBV6-3 with TRBJ2-3; 13 bases align to TRBD2. Germline trimming cut 8 bases from V and 7 bases from J; bases unmatched to any gene: 15. Germline V CDR1 and CDR2: MNHEY, SVGEGT. There are 17 residues in the CDR3. In nucleotides, the CDR3 is TGTGCCAGCCTTTCCCCCGGATCGGGACTAGCGGGGAATACGCAGTATTTT. It is translated as CASLSPGSGLAGNTQYF.

This clonotype has ten or more counts. The chain is built from TRBV28 and TRBJ2-3, with D tentatively TRBD1 or TRBD2 (5 bases each). V dropped 5 bases and J dropped 6 bases, with 9 bases sitting between them. The CDR3 is 12 residues long. Per germline, CDR1 MDHEN and CDR2 SYDVKM. The CDR3 region has the DNA TGTGCCAGCAGTCAGGGAGCGGATACGCAGTATTTT. As protein: CASSQGADTQYF.

This clonotype was counted at least ten times. This chain links TRBV20-1 with TRBJ2-3; 11 bases are a match to TRBD2. V was pared by 3 bases and J by 4 bases, with 15 bases of the junction left unmatched. There are 18 residues in the CDR3. Per the germline V gene, CDR1 is DFQATT and CDR2 is SNEGSKA (reference sequence). The CDR3 here is CSARDLLAGATFPDTQYF. DNA of the CDR3: TGCAGTGCTAGGGATTTACTAGCGGGAGCGACGTTTCCAGATACGCAGTATTTT.

The V and J genes are TRBV7-6 and TRBJ1-4, with D possibly being TRBD1 (6 bases). The CDR3 totals 19 residues. Trimming stripped 3 bases from V and 10 bases from J, with 30 bases between. From germline, CDR1 is SGHVS and CDR2 FNYEAQ. CDR3 nucleotides: TGTGCCAGCAGCTTGCAGTCCGGAACGACCGGGACACTGGGAGGAAAACTGTTTTTT. Its protein product is CASSLQSGTTGTLGGKLFF.

J is TRBJ1-1 and V is TRBV25-1, with a tentative D call TRBD1 (5 bases). The CDR3 totals 13 residues. From germline, CDR1 is MGHDK and CDR2 SYGVNS. The V end lost 2 bases, the J end lost 4 bases, and 8 bases lay between the germline ends. The CDR3: CASSEGASTEAFF. The CDR3 DNA follows: TGTGCCAGCAGTGAAGGGGCGAGCACTGAAGCTTTCTTT.

The rearrangement uses TRBV7-2 and TRBJ1-4, with 11 bases identical to TRBD1. The J segment lost 14 bases and the V segment lost 4 bases, leaving 12 bases of the junction unmatched. Germline-derived CDR1 and CDR2 are SGHTA and FQGNSA. CDR3 length: 15 residues. This chain's CDR3 is CASSSGTGGPRFLFF. CDR3 nucleotide sequence: TGTGCCAGCAGCTCTGGGACAGGGGGTCCTCGTTTCCTGTTTTTT.

This clonotype was found many times. The rearrangement links TRBV2 to TRBJ2-6; a possible D gene is TRBD2 (6 bases). The CDR3 extends over 17 amino acids. CDR1 and CDR2 from the germline V gene are SNHLY and FYNNEI. Trimming removed 6 bases at V and 0 bases at J, with 15 bases between. The CDR3 is CASRGGDGSSGANVLTF. The CDR3 coding sequence is TGTGCCAGCAGGGGGGGTGACGGCTCCTCTGGGGCCAACGTCCTGACTTTC. Using reference TRBV2 and TRBJ2-6 for the parts outside the CDR3, the full variable domain is EPEVTQTPSHQVTQMGQEVILRCVPISNHLYFYWYRQILGQKVEFLVSFYNNEISEKSEIFDDQFSVERPDGSNFTLKIRSTKLEDSAMYFCASRGGDGSSGANVLTFGAGSRLTVL.

The V and J genes are TRBV6-2 or TRBV6-3 and TRBJ1-1; D gene uncertain. From germline, CDR1 is MNHEY and CDR2 SVGEGT. V was shortened by 1 base and J by 1 base, with 7 bases between the two germline ends. This CDR3 spans 14 amino acids. The CDR3 DNA is TGTGCCAGCAGTTACTTTCCGGGGAACACTGAAGCTTTCTTT. It encodes CASSYFPGNTEAFF.

The gene calls are TRBV18 and TRBJ2-1, with no clear D. There are 12 residues in the CDR3. In germline, CDR1 is KGHSH, CDR2 LQKENI. V dropped 2 bases and J dropped 7 bases, with 6 bases sitting between them. The CDR3 here is CASSPARNEQFF. The CDR3 coding sequence is TGTGCCAGCTCACCAGCTCGGAATGAGCAGTTCTTC.

This clonotype turned up a few times. The gene calls are TRBV18 and TRBJ2-3, with no clear D. Trimming cost V 3 bases and J 4 bases, with 11 bases left between them. In germline, CDR1 is KGHSH, CDR2 LQKENI. The CDR3 spans 14 residues. The CDR3 nucleotides are TGTGCCAGCTCACCGACTGGGGTTCCAGATACGCAGTATTTT. It is translated as CASSPTGVPDTQYF.

The chain combines TRBV19 with TRBJ2-5; 8 bases match TRBD2. Germline V gene sequence: CDR1 LNHDA, CDR2 SQIVND (reference sequence). Trimming at V came to 4 bases and at J to 5 bases, leaving 0 bases not matched to a gene. The CDR3 has 12 amino acids. In DNA, the CDR3 is TGTGCCAGTAGTAGCGGGAGGGAGACCCAGTACTTC. Residues: CASSSGRETQYF.

This clonotype was counted a few times. The chain couples TRBV7-6 to TRBJ2-3; D is ambiguous. Germline lookup yields CDR1 SGHVS and CDR2 FNYEAQ. V lost 1 base and J lost 3, with 8 bases in between. The CDR3 contains 14 residues. DNA of the CDR3: TGTGCCAGCAGCTTAGGTTTGACTACAGATACGCAGTATTTT. Its translation: CASSLGLTTDTQYF.